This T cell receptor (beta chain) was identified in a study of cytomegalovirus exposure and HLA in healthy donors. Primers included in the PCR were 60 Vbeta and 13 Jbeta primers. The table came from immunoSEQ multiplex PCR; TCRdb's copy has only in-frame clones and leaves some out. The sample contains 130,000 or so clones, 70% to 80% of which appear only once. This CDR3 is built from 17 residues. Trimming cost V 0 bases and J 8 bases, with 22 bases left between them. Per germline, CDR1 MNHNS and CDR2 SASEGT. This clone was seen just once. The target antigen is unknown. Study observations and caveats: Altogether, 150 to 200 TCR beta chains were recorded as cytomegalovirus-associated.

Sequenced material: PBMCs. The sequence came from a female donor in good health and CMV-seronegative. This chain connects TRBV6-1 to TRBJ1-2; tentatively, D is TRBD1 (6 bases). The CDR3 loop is CASSEAISLTGGEGYTF. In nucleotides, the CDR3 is TGTGCCAGCAGTGAAGCGATAAGTCTGACAGGAGGTGAGGGCTACACCTTC.